This TCR beta chain was retrieved from a study of blood T cell repertoires in COVID-19. Study-wide context: From T cells, B-cell-depleted T cells, or PBMCs came the material, which was cDNA or gDNA.

Here immunoSEQ multiplex PCR was the method, and the copy in TCRdb shows in-frame clones only, minus some. Of fewer than 250,000 clones in the sample, 82% are singletons; the top ten hold 7.8%. CDR3 length: 16 amino acids. Germline-derived CDR1 and CDR2 are LNHDA and SQIVND (reference sequence). V dropped 4 bases and J dropped 1; count of bases not matched to a gene: 6. Seattle patients were enrolled during active infection and followed longitudinally. This clone occurred a few times. The sequenced sample consisted of peripheral blood. The clonotype was recovered from a woman aged 55-69 years with COVID-19, enrolled during active disease. The chain is built from TRBV19 and TRBJ2-3, with 9 nucleotides matching TRBD2. The CDR3 DNA sequence: TGTGCCAGTAGTAGCGAACTAGCGGGCCGCACAGATACGCAGTATTTT. Translated, it gives CASSSELAGRTDTQYF.